A single sample is the source of the 23 T cell receptor beta chains below, sequenced in a study of graft-versus-host responses after intestinal transplantation. Produced via immunoSEQ multiplex PCR; TCRdb's table is partial and in-frame only. Of 13,000 or so clones in the sample, approximately 84% were seen once. This sample comprised PBMCs, obtained after intestinal transplantation. Source of these receptors: a human patient who received an intestinal transplant, so some T cells may come from the graft donor.

V usage is TRBV6-6 and J usage is TRBJ2-5; D possibly corresponds to TRBD1 (5 bases). V was cut by 0 bases and J by 13 bases, with 12 bases left in between. Germline CDR1 MNHNY, CDR2 SVGAGI (reference sequence). This CDR3 is built from 12 residues. In nucleotides, the CDR3 is TGTGCCAGCAGTTACTCGGACACCGGCCCGTACTTC. This codes for CASSYSDTGPYF.

The J gene is TRBJ1-2, the V gene TRBV5-1; a weak D match, TRBD1 (5 bases). Trimming took off 0 bases at V and 4 bases at J, with 10 bases between the two ends. The CDR3 extends over 14 amino acids. The germline CDR1 and CDR2 sequences are SGHRS and YFSETQ. The CDR3 DNA reads as TGCGCCAGCAGCTTGGGGCGGCAGGGCTATGGCTACACCTTC. Amino acid sequence: CASSLGRQGYGYTF.

The V call is TRBV6-5, the J call TRBJ2-7, with D possibly being TRBD2 (6 bases). Germline V gene data show CDR1 as MNHEY and CDR2 as SVGAGI. This CDR3 region has 15 residues. V shed 4 bases and J shed 5 bases, with 18 bases lying between them. The CDR3 spells CASSSLEGQFDEQYF. The CDR3 DNA reads TGTGCCAGCAGTTCCTTGGAGGGGCAGTTCGACGAGCAGTACTTC.

This clone was detected once. The chain couples TRBV6-5 to TRBJ2-3; the D gene could be TRBD1 or TRBD2 (5 bases each). Trimming cost V 4 bases and J 1 base, with 9 bases left between them. Germline CDR1 MNHEY, CDR2 SVGAGI. The CDR3 loop spans 14 amino acids. The CDR3 nucleotides read TGTGCCAGCAGTTCCTGGGACGGCACAGATACGCAGTATTTT. As protein: CASSSWDGTDTQYF.

V usage is TRBV29-1 and J usage is TRBJ2-7, with D uncertain. The CDR3 length is 11 residues. The V and J ends lost 6 bases and 3 bases respectively, with 9 bases between them. The germline gives CDR1 SQVTM, CDR2 ANQGSEA. The CDR3, as DNA: TGCAGCGTGGCGGACGGCTACGAGCAGTACTTC. Its protein is CSVADGYEQYF.

This chain links TRBV11-2 with TRBJ1-1; D gene unclear. The ends were cut back, 3 bases at V and 1 base at J, with 9 bases in the middle. CDR1 and CDR2 (germline): SGHAT, FQNNGV. There are 14 residues in the CDR3. The CDR3 spells CASSFGPGNTEAFF. The CDR3 coding sequence is TGTGCCAGCAGCTTCGGTCCGGGGAACACTGAAGCTTTCTTT.

The chain couples TRBV10-1 to TRBJ2-3; D is perhaps TRBD1 (6 bases). Germline CDR1 reads WNHNN; CDR2 reads SYGVQD (reference sequence). The germline V and J ends were trimmed by 5 bases and 5 bases, with 14 bases remaining between them. CDR3 length equals 14 residues. The CDR3 nucleotides read TGCGCCAGCAGTAATCAGGACAGAGGAGATACGCAGTATTTT. Translating it yields CASSNQDRGDTQYF.

The rearrangement uses TRBV15 and TRBJ1-4; D is unresolved. The V end lost 0 bases, the J end lost 7 bases, and 9 bases lay between the germline ends. Germline V lookup: CDR1 LNHNV, CDR2 YYDKDF (reference sequence). CDR3 length equals 14 residues. CDR3 sequence reads: CATSREVIGEKLFF. As DNA, the CDR3 is TGTGCCACCAGCAGAGAGGTAATAGGTGAAAAACTGTTTTTT.

The V and J genes are TRBV27 and TRBJ1-4; 7 bases agree with TRBD1. Germline V CDR1 and CDR2: MNHEY, SMNVEV (reference sequence). The CDR3 length is 16 residues. Germline trimming cut 4 bases from V and 0 bases from J; bases unmatched to any gene: 5. The CDR3 spells CASSWDSSATNEKLFF. As DNA, the CDR3 is TGTGCCAGCAGTTGGGACAGCTCCGCAACTAATGAAAAACTGTTTTTT.

This clone was picked up a small number of times. The chain couples TRBV28 to TRBJ1-1, with a tentative D call TRBD1 (5 bases). There are 15 residues in the CDR3. Between the trimmed V and J ends, which lost 3 bases and 0 bases, there was a span of 11 bases. The germline gives CDR1 MDHEN, CDR2 SYDVKM. CDR3 in amino acids: CASSLSRQMNTEAFF. As DNA, the CDR3 is TGTGCCAGCAGTTTGTCCCGACAGATGAACACTGAAGCTTTCTTT.

The chain combines TRBV4-1 with TRBJ2-7; 8 nucleotides agree with TRBD2. Germline V gene data show CDR1 as MGHRA and CDR2 as YSYEKL. Germline trimming cut 0 bases from V and 4 bases from J; bases unmatched to any gene: 5. The CDR3 has 15 residues. As DNA, the CDR3 is TGCGCCAGCAGCCAAGAAGGCGGGAGGAGATACGAGCAGTACTTC. It yields the protein CASSQEGGRRYEQYF.

The V and J genes are TRBV6-1 and TRBJ2-1; possibly TRBD2 for D (6 bases). This CDR3 is 15 amino acids long. From germline, CDR1 is MNHNS and CDR2 SASEGT. Trimming stripped 6 bases from V and 4 bases from J, with 16 bases between. The DNA for the CDR3 is TGTGCCAGCAGGACAACCGGGACTGTTTACAATGAGCAGTTCTTC. This codes for CASRTTGTVYNEQFF.

CDR3: CASSERQVYGYTF. The CDR3 DNA is TGTGCCAGCAGTGAAAGGCAGGTCTATGGCTACACCTTC. The V and J genes are TRBV2 and TRBJ1-2, with D uncertain. Trimming removed 2 bases at V and 4 bases at J, with 8 bases between. Germline V lookup: CDR1 SNHLY, CDR2 FYNNEI. This CDR3 region has 13 residues.

J is TRBJ1-1 and V is TRBV6-1; 9 nucleotides line up with TRBD1. This CDR3 has 12 residues. Losses at the gene ends were 7 bases for V and 11 bases for J; bases not matched to a gene: 8. Germline loops: CDR1 MNHNS, CDR2 SASEGT. This CDR3 reads CASIEDRGWAFF. DNA for the CDR3: TGTGCCAGCATAGAAGACAGGGGGTGGGCTTTCTTT.

V is TRBV5-1 and J is TRBJ2-5; D is perhaps TRBD1 (5 bases). The CDR3 loop spans 15 amino acids. V dropped 0 bases and J dropped 4 bases, with 13 bases sitting between them. Germline V gene data show CDR1 as SGHRS and CDR2 as YFSETQ. The CDR3: CASSLVQGPTETQYF. In DNA form, the CDR3 reads TGCGCCAGCAGCTTGGTTCAGGGTCCCACAGAGACCCAGTACTTC. Combining the CDR3 with reference TRBV5-1 and TRBJ2-5 gives the whole variable domain KAGVTQTPRYLIKTRGQQVTLSCSPISGHRSVSWYQQTPGQGLQFLFEYFSETQRNKGNFPGRFSGRQFSNSRSEMNVSTLELGDSALYLCASSLVQGPTETQYFGPGTRLLVL.

In DNA form, the CDR3 reads TGTGCCAGCAAGGGCAGTACTAAGGGAAATGAGCAGTTCTTC. Translated, it gives CASKGSTKGNEQFF. This chain uses TRBV2 with TRBJ2-1, with no clear D. The CDR3 is 14 amino acids. Trimming removed 7 bases at V and 7 bases at J, with 17 bases between. CDR1 and CDR2 from the germline V gene are SNHLY and FYNNEI.

The rearrangement joins TRBV7-2 to TRBJ2-1; D is undetermined. The V gene lost 1 base and the J gene lost 12 bases, with 22 bases spanning the gap. CDR1 and CDR2 from the germline V gene are SGHTA and FQGNSA. The CDR3 sequence is 16 residues long. CDR3 in DNA: TGTGCCAGCAGCTTAGATCCGAGACTCTGGGATCCGTCGCAGTTCTTC. It translates to CASSLDPRLWDPSQFF.

The rearrangement uses TRBV30 and TRBJ1-3; D is perhaps TRBD1 (5 bases). Between the trimmed V and J ends, which lost 5 bases and 4 bases, there was a span of 18 bases. In germline, CDR1 is GTSNPN, CDR2 SVGIG (reference sequence). The CDR3 covers 15 residues. Written as DNA, the CDR3 is TGTGCCTGGGCTCCCCTGGGCAGGGACGGAAACACCATATATTTT. This codes for CAWAPLGRDGNTIYF. Variable domain in full (rest from reference TRBV30 and TRBJ1-3): SQTIHQWPATLVQPVGSPLSLECTVEGTSNPNLYWYRQAAGRGLQLLFYSVGIGQISSEVPQNLSASRPQDRQFILSSKKLLLSDSGFYLCAWAPLGRDGNTIYFGEGSWLTVV.

V usage is TRBV6-6 and J usage is TRBJ2-7; 10 bases are shared with TRBD1. The CDR3 has 14 amino acids. Unmatched junction bases numbered 6, after V lost 6 bases and J lost 4 bases. Germline V lookup: CDR1 MNHNY, CDR2 SVGAGI (reference sequence). The CDR3 DNA sequence: TGTGCCAGCAGGGGGGACAGGGGTCCTTACGAGCAGTACTTC. This encodes CASRGDRGPYEQYF.

J is TRBJ2-1 and V is TRBV9; 7 positions agree with TRBD1. This CDR3 has 15 amino acids. V shed 4 bases, J shed 3 bases, and the junction held 7 bases outside the gene matches. Germline V gene lookup returns CDR1 SGDLS and CDR2 YYNGEE. The CDR3 is CASSLVGTDYNEQFF. For the CDR3, the DNA is TGTGCCAGCAGCTTAGTCGGGACAGACTACAATGAGCAGTTCTTC.

This chain uses TRBV2 with TRBJ2-5, with no clear D. Trimming shortened V by 0 bases and J by 5 bases, and 7 bases separated the two germline ends. Germline loops: CDR1 SNHLY, CDR2 FYNNEI. The CDR3 loop spans 13 amino acids. The CDR3 spells CASSEAAWETQYF. The CDR3 DNA sequence: TGTGCCAGCAGTGAAGCGGCTTGGGAGACCCAGTACTTC.

The rearrangement links TRBV6-4 to TRBJ2-7, with TRBD2 matching over 12 bases. The CDR3 totals 20 residues. The germline V gene encodes CDR1 MRHNA and CDR2 SNTAGT. V shed 1 base and J 1 base; nucleotides not matched to a gene: 14. This chain's CDR3 is CASSDCRAASGRVKSYEQYF. In nucleotides, the CDR3 is TGTGCCAGCAGTGACTGTCGGGCCGCTAGCGGGAGGGTTAAGTCCTACGAGCAGTACTTC.

This clone has more than one count but fewer than ten. The rearrangement uses TRBV19 and TRBJ2-2; D is unclear. CDR3 size: 14 residues. Looked up from germline, CDR1 is LNHDA and CDR2 is SQIVND (reference sequence). V dropped 1 base and J dropped 0 bases, with 3 bases sitting between them. The CDR3 spells CASSIGANTGELFF. CDR3 nucleotide sequence: TGTGCCAGTAGTATAGGGGCGAACACCGGGGAGCTGTTTTTT. Based on the CDR3 plus reference TRBV19 and TRBJ2-2, the full variable domain is DGGITQSPKYLFRKEGQNVTLSCEQNLNHDAMYWYRQDPGQGLRLIYYSQIVNDFQKGDIAEGYSVSREKKESFPLTVTSAQKNPTAFYLCASSIGANTGELFFGEGSRLTVL.